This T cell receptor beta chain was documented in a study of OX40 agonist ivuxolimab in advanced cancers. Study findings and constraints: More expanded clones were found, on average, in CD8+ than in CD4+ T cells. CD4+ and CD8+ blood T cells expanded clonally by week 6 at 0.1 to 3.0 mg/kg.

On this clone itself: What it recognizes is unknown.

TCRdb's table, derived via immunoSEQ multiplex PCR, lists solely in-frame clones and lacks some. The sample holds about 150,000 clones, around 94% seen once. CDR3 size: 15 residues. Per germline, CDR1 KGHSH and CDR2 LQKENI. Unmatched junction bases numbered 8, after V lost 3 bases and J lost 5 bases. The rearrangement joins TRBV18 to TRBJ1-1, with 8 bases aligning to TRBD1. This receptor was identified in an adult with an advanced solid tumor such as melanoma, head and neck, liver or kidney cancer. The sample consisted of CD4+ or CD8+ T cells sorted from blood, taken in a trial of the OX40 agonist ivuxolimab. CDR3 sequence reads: CASSPDRGRATEAFF. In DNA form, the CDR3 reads TGTGCCAGCTCACCCGACAGGGGACGAGCGACTGAAGCTTTCTTT.